The T cell receptor (beta chain) under discussion was sequenced for a study of shared clonotypes between healthy human individuals. With respect to this clone: Its specificity is not known.

Authors' methods: ImmunoSEQ junction-only sequences lacked quality scores, so their filtering differed. Clones were read by immunoSEQ multiplex PCR, and TCRdb kept only the in-frame ones, dropping some. V, J and clone size are taken as reported in that table, and D and trimming were inferred from the DNA itself. This sample has fewer than 1.6 million clones, with roughly 98.5% found just once. The study's findings and limits: In this cohort, only blood was sampled, and tissue repertoires likely differ.

This TCR derives from a man younger than 40 in good health. The sequenced material came from naive CD4+ T cells sorted from blood. The subset was: CD45RA+ positively selected.

This CDR3 reads CASSVGDGQGLHEQYF. CDR3 nucleotide sequence: TGTGCCAGCAGTGTAGGGGACGGCCAGGGACTCCACGAGCAGTACTTC. V and J are TRBV6-1 and TRBJ2-7, with TRBD2 as a possible D gene (6 bases). This CDR3 is built from 16 residues. V lost 4 bases, J lost 5 bases, and 21 bases lay in between. Germline CDR1 reads MNHNS; CDR2 reads SASEGT.